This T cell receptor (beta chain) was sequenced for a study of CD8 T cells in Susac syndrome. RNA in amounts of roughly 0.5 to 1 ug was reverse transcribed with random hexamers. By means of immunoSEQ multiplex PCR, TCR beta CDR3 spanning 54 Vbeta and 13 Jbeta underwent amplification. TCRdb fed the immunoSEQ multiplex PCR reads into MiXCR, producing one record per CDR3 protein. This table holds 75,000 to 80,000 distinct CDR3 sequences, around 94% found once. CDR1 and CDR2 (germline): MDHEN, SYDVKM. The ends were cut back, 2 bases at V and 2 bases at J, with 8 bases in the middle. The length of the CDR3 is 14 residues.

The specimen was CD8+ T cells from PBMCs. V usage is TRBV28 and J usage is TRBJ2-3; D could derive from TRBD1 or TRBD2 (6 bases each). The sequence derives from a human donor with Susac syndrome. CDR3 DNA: TGTGCCAGCAGTTTACGGGGGCCCACAGATACGCAGTATTTT. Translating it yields CASSLRGPTDTQYF. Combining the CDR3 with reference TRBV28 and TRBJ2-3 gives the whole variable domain DVKVTQSSRYLVKRTGEKVFLECVQDMDHENMFWYRQDPGLGLRLIYFSYDVKMKEKGDIPEGYSVSREKKERFSLILESASTNQTSMYLCASSLRGPTDTQYFGPGTRLTVL.